Following are 27 T cell receptor beta chains from one sample sequenced in a study of CD8 T cells in Susac syndrome (dated by TCRdb to the late 2010s). The receptor library was made with the immunoSEQ multiplex PCR assay. RNA was extracted with the RNeasy kit and roughly 0.5 to 1 ug was reverse transcribed using random hexamers. Starting from the raw public reads, TCRdb applied fastp trimming at Q25, assembled clones with MiXCR and retained in-frame beta chains. Rows with one shared CDR3 protein collapse into an entry with the most common genes and DNA. Counted in this sample were 200,000 to 250,000 distinct CDR3 sequences; roughly 90% of them appeared once. The ten biggest clones cover around 0.13% of the sample. Sequenced input: CD8+ T cells from PBMCs. The receptor set was obtained from a human donor with multiple sclerosis.

The J gene is TRBJ2-2, the V gene TRBV7-2, with 7 bases fitting TRBD1. The CDR3 extends over 15 amino acids. With 5 bases clipped from V and 7 bases from J, the junction kept 10 bases outside the gene matches. From germline, CDR1 is SGHTA and CDR2 FQGNSA. The CDR3 region is CASSDVTGVVGELFF. The DNA of the CDR3 is TGTGCCAGCAGCGACGTCACAGGGGTGGTCGGGGAGCTGTTTTTT.

The chain links TRBV20-1 to TRBJ2-1; tentatively, D is TRBD2 (5 bases). V lost 0 bases to trimming and J lost 8 bases, with 8 bases between them. CDR3 length: 12 residues. Germline CDR1 and CDR2: DFQATT and SNEGSKA (reference sequence). CDR3 nucleotides: TGCAGTGCTAGAGATCTCGGGGATGAGCAGTTCTTC. Translation: CSARDLGDEQFF.

The chain couples TRBV30 to TRBJ2-3; 7 nucleotides line up with TRBD1. The CDR3 sequence is 15 residues long. Germline trimming cut 5 bases from V and 2 bases from J; bases unmatched to any gene: 10. In germline, CDR1 is GTSNPN, CDR2 SVGIG (reference sequence). The CDR3 coding sequence is TGTGCCTGGGATCCCAGGGGGTCGAACACAGATACGCAGTATTTT. This gives the protein CAWDPRGSNTDTQYF.

This rearrangement joins TRBV20-1 to TRBJ2-3; 10 bases fit TRBD2. Looked up from germline, CDR1 is DFQATT and CDR2 is SNEGSKA (reference sequence). The CDR3 contains 18 residues. J lost 1 base, V lost 6 bases, and 16 bases had no gene match. CDR3 coding DNA: TGCAGTGCGGCCGGGACTAGCGACCTCCTAAGAGGCACAGATACGCAGTATTTT. It yields the protein CSAAGTSDLLRGTDTQYF.

This clonotype appeared a single time. The V call is TRBV9, the J call TRBJ1-1, with unresolved D. Germline V gives CDR1 SGDLS, CDR2 YYNGEE. V was clipped by 3 bases and J by 6 bases, with 12 bases between them. This CDR3 has 13 amino acids. CDR3 sequence reads: CASSADYISEAFF. In DNA form, the CDR3 reads TGTGCCAGCAGCGCAGATTACATCTCTGAAGCTTTCTTT.

In this sample, this clonotype turned up a few times. The genes are TRBV19 and TRBJ1-1; weak D call: TRBD1 (5 bases). The germline V gene encodes CDR1 LNHDA and CDR2 SQIVND (reference sequence). This CDR3 comprises 13 residues. V lost 3 bases and J 6 bases, leaving 11 bases between the germline ends. CDR3 amino acids: CASSIGGHSEAFF. For the CDR3, the DNA is TGTGCCAGTAGTATTGGAGGACACTCTGAAGCTTTCTTT.

This chain joins TRBV11-2 and TRBJ1-5; D unresolved. Between the trimmed V and J ends, which lost 1 base and 4 bases, there was a span of 11 bases. Germline values: CDR1 SGHAT, CDR2 FQNNGV. This CDR3 is 15 amino acids long. The CDR3 is CASSLAFGINQPQHF. The CDR3 nucleotides are TGTGCCAGCAGCTTAGCGTTCGGGATTAATCAGCCCCAGCATTTT. Looking up the rest from reference TRBV11-2 and TRBJ1-5 gives the full variable domain: EAGVAQSPRYKIIEKRQSVAFWCNPISGHATLYWYQQILGQGPKLLIQFQNNGVVDDSQLPKDRFSAERLKGVDSTLKIQPAKLEDSAVYLCASSLAFGINQPQHFGDGTRLSIL.

The chain has TRBV20-1 and TRBJ2-7; D unresolved. CDR3 length: 10 residues. Germline V gene data show CDR1 as DFQATT and CDR2 as SNEGSKA (reference sequence). Trimming took 5 bases from V and 3 from J, leaving 5 bases between them. The CDR3 region is CSAGNYEQYF. The CDR3 nucleotides are TGCAGTGCTGGGAACTACGAGCAGTACTTC.

J is TRBJ2-2 and V is TRBV29-1, with D uncertain. The CDR3 length is 13 residues. Trimming left V 7 bases short and J 2 bases short, with 11 bases between. Germline values: CDR1 SQVTM, CDR2 ANQGSEA. This CDR3 reads CSAARANTGELFF. The CDR3, as DNA: TGCAGCGCCGCACGGGCCAACACCGGGGAGCTGTTTTTT.

This rearrangement joins TRBV20-1 to TRBJ2-7; 9 bases line up with TRBD2. This CDR3 region has 13 residues. With 2 bases clipped from V and 4 bases from J, the junction kept 3 bases outside the gene matches. Germline V gene lookup returns CDR1 DFQATT and CDR2 SNEGSKA (reference sequence). CDR3 region: CSARRAGGYEQYF. The CDR3, as DNA: TGCAGTGCTAGAAGAGCGGGGGGTTACGAGCAGTACTTC.

V usage is TRBV7-9 and J usage is TRBJ2-6, with D perhaps being TRBD1 or TRBD2 (5 bases each). From germline, CDR1 is SEHNR and CDR2 FQNEAQ (reference sequence). V lost 5 bases to trimming and J lost 8 bases, with 13 bases between them. This CDR3 is 14 amino acids long. The CDR3 loop is CASSLLGVTNVLTF. CDR3 nucleotide sequence: TGTGCCAGCAGCCTACTGGGGGTAACCAACGTCCTGACTTTC.

In its sample, this clonotype was seen a few times. The rearrangement uses TRBV4-1 and TRBJ2-1, with a possible D match to TRBD2 (6 bases). V lost 3 bases and J lost 4, with 7 bases in between. Looked up from germline, CDR1 is MGHRA and CDR2 is YSYEKL. CDR3 length: 13 residues. In DNA form, the CDR3 reads TGCGCCAGCAGCCAGGAGGGTTACAATGAGCAGTTCTTC. It yields the protein CASSQEGYNEQFF.

This clonotype occurred a few times. V gene TRBV5-1 combines with J gene TRBJ2-2; maybe TRBD1 (6 bases). With 5 bases removed from V and 2 bases from J, the gap between germline ends came to 10 bases. CDR1 and CDR2 from the germline V gene are SGHRS and YFSETQ. The CDR3 extends over 14 amino acids. The CDR3 reads CASSSGDNTGELFF. CDR3 nucleotides: TGCGCCAGCAGTTCAGGGGATAACACCGGGGAGCTGTTTTTT. Combining the CDR3 with reference TRBV5-1 and TRBJ2-2 gives the whole variable domain KAGVTQTPRYLIKTRGQQVTLSCSPISGHRSVSWYQQTPGQGLQFLFEYFSETQRNKGNFPGRFSGRQFSNSRSEMNVSTLELGDSALYLCASSSGDNTGELFFGEGSRLTVL.

The chain carries TRBV7-3 and TRBJ1-2; 9 bases line up with TRBD1. The germline CDR1 and CDR2 sequences are SGHTA and FQGTGA. The CDR3 length is 16 residues. The V and J ends lost 6 bases and 3 bases, in that order; junction bases with no gene match: 11. The CDR3 DNA is TGTGCCAGCAGTCCTACAGGGGGCTCGTTCGACTATGGCTACACCTTC. Translated, it gives CASSPTGGSFDYGYTF.

The chain carries TRBV11-3 and TRBJ1-1; 8 bases align to TRBD1. Germline V gene lookup returns CDR1 SGHNT and CDR2 YENEEA. This CDR3 comprises 17 residues. V shed 5 bases, J shed 0 bases, and the junction held 11 bases outside the gene matches. CDR3 DNA sequence: TGTGCCAGCAGCCCCCGGAGTCGGACAGGGATGAACACTGAAGCTTTCTTT. Protein sequence: CASSPRSRTGMNTEAFF. Complete variable domain (other parts from reference TRBV11-3 and TRBJ1-1): EAGVVQSPRYKIIEKKQPVAFWCNPISGHNTLYWYLQNLGQGPELLIRYENEEAVDDSQLPKDRFSAERLKGVDSTLKIQPAELGDSAVYLCASSPRSRTGMNTEAFFGQGTRLTVV.

The chain has TRBV4-3 and TRBJ2-3, with 7 bases lining up with TRBD2. J was trimmed by 0 bases and V by 4 bases; bases with no gene match: 10. From germline, CDR1 is LGHNA and CDR2 YSLEER. The CDR3 sequence is 17 residues long. The DNA of the CDR3 is TGCGCCAGCAGCCTAAGCTTGGAGCGGGGCAGCACAGATACGCAGTATTTT. Its translation: CASSLSLERGSTDTQYF.

The chain is built from TRBV6-5 and TRBJ1-3; no clear D gene. Germline V gene lookup returns CDR1 MNHEY and CDR2 SVGAGI. V lost 5 bases and J 2 bases, leaving 4 bases between the germline ends. The CDR3 runs 12 residues. The DNA for the CDR3 is TGTGCCAGCAGTCCAACTGGAAACACCATATATTTT. This translates into CASSPTGNTIYF.

The chain joins TRBV29-1 to TRBJ2-1; D might be TRBD1 or TRBD2, each matching 7 bases. The germline gives CDR1 SQVTM, CDR2 ANQGSEA. The CDR3 extends over 13 amino acids. The V end lost 8 bases, the J end lost 4 bases, and 15 bases lay between the germline ends. This chain's CDR3 is CSTAGGGYNEQFF. The CDR3 DNA follows: TGCAGCACTGCAGGGGGGGGATACAATGAGCAGTTCTTC.

The table lists this clonotype with a count of one. This CDR3 reads CATSRDSSSYNSPLHF. The CDR3 DNA sequence: TGTGCCACCAGCAGGGATTCGAGCTCCTATAATTCACCCCTCCACTTT. This chain joins TRBV15 and TRBJ1-6; D not resolved. Germline V CDR1 and CDR2: LNHNV, YYDKDF (reference sequence). V was pared by 3 bases and J by 0 bases, with 9 bases between. The CDR3 sequence is 16 residues long.

The rearrangement links TRBV7-8 to TRBJ2-7; D not resolved. The germline V gene encodes CDR1 SGHVS and CDR2 FQNEAQ. The CDR3 totals 14 residues. V dropped 5 bases and J dropped 5 bases, with 16 bases sitting between them. CDR3 amino acids: CASSPQLGMDEQYF. The CDR3 nucleotides read TGTGCCAGCAGCCCTCAGTTGGGGATGGACGAGCAGTACTTC.

This chain links TRBV5-1 with TRBJ2-7; 10 bases agree with TRBD1. Germline V gene sequence: CDR1 SGHRS, CDR2 YFSETQ. This CDR3 comprises 14 residues. The junction had 7 bases not matched to a gene; V was cut back by 4 bases and J by 6 bases. In DNA, the CDR3 is TGCGCCAGCAGCGAGGGACAGGGGCTATTCGAGCAGTACTTC. This codes for CASSEGQGLFEQYF.

This sequence joins TRBV18 and TRBJ2-3; 9 positions match TRBD1. This CDR3 comprises 17 residues. Germline-derived CDR1 and CDR2 are KGHSH and LQKENI. V shed 3 bases and J 3 bases; nucleotides not matched to a gene: 10. DNA for the CDR3: TGTGCCAGCTCACCTTGGAACGGGACAGGGCAGACAGATACGCAGTATTTT. Its protein product is CASSPWNGTGQTDTQYF.

This chain's CDR3 is CASSDRDMFF. The CDR3 DNA reads TGTGCCAGCAGTGATCGAGACATGTTCTTT. This sequence joins TRBV2 and TRBJ1-1; D is undetermined. This CDR3 comprises 10 residues. V lost 3 bases and J lost 14, with 10 bases in between. Germline CDR1 and CDR2: SNHLY and FYNNEI.

The chain joins TRBV18 to TRBJ2-1; 13 nucleotides match TRBD2. In germline, CDR1 is KGHSH, CDR2 LQKENI. CDR3 length: 18 residues. With 4 bases clipped from V and 5 bases from J, the junction kept 11 bases outside the gene matches. CDR3 bases: TGTGCCAGCTCACTCGGACTAGCGGGAGATGGGTACCACAATGAGCAGTTCTTC. Its translation: CASSLGLAGDGYHNEQFF.

As to this clonotype: A junction boundary mismatches the germline segment, possibly from a read error. The chain joins TRBV4-1 to TRBJ2-6; TRBD1 matches 12 bases. Germline V gene data show CDR1 as MGHRA and CDR2 as YSYEKL. CDR3 length equals 18 residues. CDR3 residues: CASSRQGQGALGANVLLF. CDR3 bases: TGCGCCAGCAGCCGGCAGGGACAGGGGGCGCTTGGGGCCAACGTCCTCCTTTTC.

The V and J genes are TRBV2 and TRBJ2-7; 10 bases align to TRBD1. CDR3 size: 15 residues. The V gene's germline CDR1 is SNHLY and CDR2 FYNNEI. With 6 bases clipped from V and 12 bases from J, the junction kept 17 bases outside the gene matches. For the CDR3, the DNA is TGTGCCAGCAGGGGGTTGCAGCGACAGGGGGCTATTCCGTACTTC. This codes for CASRGLQRQGAIPYF.

The J gene is TRBJ2-7, the V gene TRBV4-1; D is unresolved. The CDR3 length is 15 residues. CDR1 is MGHRA and CDR2 is YSYEKL in the germline V gene. V lost 0 bases and J 0 bases, leaving 9 bases between the germline ends. The DNA for the CDR3 is TGCGCCAGCAGCCAAGACTCGTCGAGCTCCTACGAGCAGTACTTC. Encoded protein: CASSQDSSSSYEQYF.